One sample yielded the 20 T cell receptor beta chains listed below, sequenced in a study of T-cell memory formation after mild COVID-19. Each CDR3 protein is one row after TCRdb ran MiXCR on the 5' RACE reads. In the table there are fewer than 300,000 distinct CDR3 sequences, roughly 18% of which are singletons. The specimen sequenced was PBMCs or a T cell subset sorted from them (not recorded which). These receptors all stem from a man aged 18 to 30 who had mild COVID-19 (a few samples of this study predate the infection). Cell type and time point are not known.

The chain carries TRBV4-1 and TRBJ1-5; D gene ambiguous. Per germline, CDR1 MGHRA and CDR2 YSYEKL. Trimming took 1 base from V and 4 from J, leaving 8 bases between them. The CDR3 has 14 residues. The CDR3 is CASSQVLGNQPQHF. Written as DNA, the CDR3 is TGCGCCAGCAGCCAAGTTCTGGGGAATCAGCCCCAGCATTTT.

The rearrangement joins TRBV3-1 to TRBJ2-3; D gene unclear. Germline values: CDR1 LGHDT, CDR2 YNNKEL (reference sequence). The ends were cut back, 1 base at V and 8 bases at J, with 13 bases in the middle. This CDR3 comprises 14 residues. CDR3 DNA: TGTGCCAGCAGCCAAGTGATTGGTGATGGTACGCAGTATTTT. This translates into CASSQVIGDGTQYF.

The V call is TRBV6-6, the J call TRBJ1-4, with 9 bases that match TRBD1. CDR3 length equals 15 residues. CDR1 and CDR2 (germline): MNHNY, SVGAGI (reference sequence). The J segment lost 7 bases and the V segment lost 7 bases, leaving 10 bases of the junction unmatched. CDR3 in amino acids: CASKPLQGAGEKLFF. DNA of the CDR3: TGTGCCAGCAAGCCATTACAGGGGGCGGGTGAAAAACTGTTTTTT.

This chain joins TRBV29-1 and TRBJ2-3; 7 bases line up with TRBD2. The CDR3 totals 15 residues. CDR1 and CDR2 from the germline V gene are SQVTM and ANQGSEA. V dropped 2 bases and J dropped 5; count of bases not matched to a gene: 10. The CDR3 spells CSVEFRDYSLDTQYF. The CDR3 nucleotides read TGCAGCGTTGAATTTCGGGACTACTCCTTAGATACGCAGTATTTT.

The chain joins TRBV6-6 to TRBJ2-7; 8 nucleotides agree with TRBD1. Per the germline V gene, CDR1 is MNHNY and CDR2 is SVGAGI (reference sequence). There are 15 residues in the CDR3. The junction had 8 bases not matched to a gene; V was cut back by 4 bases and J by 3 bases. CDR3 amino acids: CASSWSGTGGYEQYV. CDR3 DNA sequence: TGTGCCAGCAGTTGGTCGGGAACAGGGGGCTACGAGCAGTACGTC.

The CDR3, as DNA: TGTGCCAGCACCAAAGAGCTTACTAACTATGGCTACACCTTC. This sequence encodes CASTKELTNYGYTF. The J gene is TRBJ1-2, the V gene TRBV7-9; no clear D. With 7 bases removed from V and 0 bases from J, the gap between germline ends came to 12 bases. The germline gives CDR1 SEHNR, CDR2 FQNEAQ (reference sequence). The CDR3 length is 14 residues.

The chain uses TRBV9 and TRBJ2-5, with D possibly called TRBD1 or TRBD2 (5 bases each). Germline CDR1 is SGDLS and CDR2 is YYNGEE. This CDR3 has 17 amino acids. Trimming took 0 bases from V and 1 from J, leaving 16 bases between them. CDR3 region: CASSVGKGPRVQETQYF. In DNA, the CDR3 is TGTGCCAGCAGCGTAGGGAAGGGACCCAGGGTCCAAGAGACCCAGTACTTC.

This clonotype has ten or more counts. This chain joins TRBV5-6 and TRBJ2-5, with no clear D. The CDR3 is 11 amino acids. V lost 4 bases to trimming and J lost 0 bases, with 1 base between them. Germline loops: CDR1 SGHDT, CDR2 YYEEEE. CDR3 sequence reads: CASSNQETQYF. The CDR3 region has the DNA TGTGCCAGCAGCAACCAAGAGACCCAGTACTTC.

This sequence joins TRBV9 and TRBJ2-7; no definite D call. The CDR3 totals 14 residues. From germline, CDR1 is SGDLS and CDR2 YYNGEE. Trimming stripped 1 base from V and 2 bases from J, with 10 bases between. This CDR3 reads CASSVTETPYEQYF. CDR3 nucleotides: TGTGCCAGCAGCGTAACAGAGACCCCCTACGAGCAGTACTTC.

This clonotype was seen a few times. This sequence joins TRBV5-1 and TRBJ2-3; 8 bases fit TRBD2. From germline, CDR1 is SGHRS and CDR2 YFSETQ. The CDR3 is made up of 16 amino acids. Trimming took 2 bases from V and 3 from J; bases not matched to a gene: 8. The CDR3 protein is CASSLSGTRGTDTQYF. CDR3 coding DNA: TGCGCCAGCAGCTTATCCGGGACTAGGGGGACAGATACGCAGTATTTT.

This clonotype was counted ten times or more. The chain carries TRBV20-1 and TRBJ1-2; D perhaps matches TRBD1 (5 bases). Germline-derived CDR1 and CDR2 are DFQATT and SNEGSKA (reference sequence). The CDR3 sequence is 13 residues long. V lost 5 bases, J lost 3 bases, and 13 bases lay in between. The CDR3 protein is CSADEGRDYGYTF. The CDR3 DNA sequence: TGCAGTGCTGATGAGGGGCGCGACTATGGCTACACCTTC.

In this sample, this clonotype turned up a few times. CDR3 in DNA: TGTGCCAGCTCACTGATAGCGGAGGATACGCAGTATTTT. Translating gives CASSLIAEDTQYF. The V and J genes are TRBV18 and TRBJ2-3, with a possible D match to TRBD2 (6 bases). This CDR3 has 13 amino acids. The germline V gene has CDR1 KGHSH and CDR2 LQKENI. The V and J ends lost 4 bases and 6 bases respectively, with 11 bases between them.

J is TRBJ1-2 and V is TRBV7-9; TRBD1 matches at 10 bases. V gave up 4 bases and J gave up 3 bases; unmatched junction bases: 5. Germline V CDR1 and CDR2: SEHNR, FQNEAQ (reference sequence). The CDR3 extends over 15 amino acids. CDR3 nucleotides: TGTGCCAGCAGCTCGACAGGGGGCGCGGACTATGGCTACACCTTC. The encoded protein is CASSSTGGADYGYTF. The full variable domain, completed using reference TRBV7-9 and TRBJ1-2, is DTGVSQNPRHKITKRGQNVTFRCDPISEHNRLYWYRQTLGQGPEFLTYFQNEAQLEKSRLLSDRFSAERPKGSFSTLEIQRTEQGDSAMYLCASSSTGGADYGYTFGSGTRLTVV.

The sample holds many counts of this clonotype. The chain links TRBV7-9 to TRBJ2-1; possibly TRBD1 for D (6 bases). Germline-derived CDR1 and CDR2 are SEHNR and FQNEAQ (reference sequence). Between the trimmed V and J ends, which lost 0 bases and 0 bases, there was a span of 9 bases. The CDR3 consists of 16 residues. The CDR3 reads CASSLAGGRSYNEQFF. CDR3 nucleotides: TGTGCCAGCAGCTTAGCAGGGGGTCGCTCCTACAATGAGCAGTTCTTC.

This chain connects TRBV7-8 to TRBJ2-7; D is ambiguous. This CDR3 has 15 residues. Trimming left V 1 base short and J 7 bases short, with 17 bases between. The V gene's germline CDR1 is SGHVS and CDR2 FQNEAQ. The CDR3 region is CASSLVSSALGEQYF. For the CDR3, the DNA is TGTGCCAGCAGCTTAGTCTCCTCCGCTTTAGGGGAGCAGTACTTC.

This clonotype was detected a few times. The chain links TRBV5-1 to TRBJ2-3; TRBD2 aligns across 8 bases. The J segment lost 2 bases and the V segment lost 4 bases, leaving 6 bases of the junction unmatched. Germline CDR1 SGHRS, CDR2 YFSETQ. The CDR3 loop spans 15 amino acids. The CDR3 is CASSPPLADTDTQYF. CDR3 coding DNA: TGCGCCAGCAGCCCCCCACTAGCGGACACAGATACGCAGTATTTT.

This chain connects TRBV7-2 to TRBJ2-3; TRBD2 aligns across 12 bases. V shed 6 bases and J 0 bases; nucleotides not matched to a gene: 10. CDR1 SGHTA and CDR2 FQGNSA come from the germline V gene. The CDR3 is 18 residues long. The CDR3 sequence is CASSLLTSGGLSTDTQYF. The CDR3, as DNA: TGTGCCAGCAGTTTATTGACTAGCGGGGGATTAAGCACAGATACGCAGTATTTT.

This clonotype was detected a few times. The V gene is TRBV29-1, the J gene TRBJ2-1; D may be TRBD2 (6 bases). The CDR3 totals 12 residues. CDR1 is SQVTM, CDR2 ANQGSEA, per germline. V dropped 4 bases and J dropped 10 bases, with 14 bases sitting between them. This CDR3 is CSVVEGSYEQFF. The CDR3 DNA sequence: TGCAGCGTTGTGGAGGGGAGTTACGAGCAGTTCTTC.

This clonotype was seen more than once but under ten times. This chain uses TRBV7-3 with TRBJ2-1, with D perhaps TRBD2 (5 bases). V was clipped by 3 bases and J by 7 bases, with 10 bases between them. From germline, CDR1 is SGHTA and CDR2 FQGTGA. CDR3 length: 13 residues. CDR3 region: CASSLKGANEQFF. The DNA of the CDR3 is TGTGCCAGCAGCTTGAAGGGAGCGAATGAGCAGTTCTTC. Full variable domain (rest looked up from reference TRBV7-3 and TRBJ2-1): GAGVSQTPSNKVTEKGKYVELRCDPISGHTALYWYRQSLGQGPEFLIYFQGTGAADDSGLPNDRFFAVRPEGSVSTLKIQRTERGDSAVYLCASSLKGANEQFFGPGTRLTVL.

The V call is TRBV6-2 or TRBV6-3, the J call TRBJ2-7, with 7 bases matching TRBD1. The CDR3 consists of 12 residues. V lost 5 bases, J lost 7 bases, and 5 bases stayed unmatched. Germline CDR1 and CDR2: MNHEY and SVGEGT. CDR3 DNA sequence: TGTGCCAGCAGTGACAGGGAGCGGGAGCAGTACGTC. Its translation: CASSDREREQYV.